This TCR beta chain comes out of a study of T cells after yellow fever vaccination. V was clipped by 1 base and J by 1 base, with 15 bases between them. The CDR3 loop spans 17 amino acids. CDR1 and CDR2 from the germline V gene are SEHNR and FQNEAQ (reference sequence). The sample holds a few counts of this clonotype. What it binds is not known. Study results and limitations: The study re-detected most primary-vaccination clones after the booster (roughly 95% CD4, roughly 91% CD8).

TCRdb analysed the 5' RACE reads with MiXCR anew, one entry per CDR3 protein. Altogether about 510,000 distinct CDR3 sequences are present, 21% being singletons, with the ten largest covering roughly a sixth. This receptor was identified in a man aged 18-30 years who received the YFV17D yellow fever vaccine. The material was PBMCs, obtained roughly 23 days after the first yellow fever vaccination. The chain links TRBV7-9 to TRBJ2-3; D is undetermined. This CDR3 is CASSLVTRGFGTDTQYF. Here the CDR3 DNA reads TGTGCCAGCAGCTTAGTCACCCGTGGCTTCGGCACAGATACGCAGTATTTT.